The 5 T cell receptor beta chains in this list originate from one sample, sequenced in a study of blood T cell repertoires in COVID-19. TCRdb keeps only in-frame clones here, not all; method: immunoSEQ multiplex PCR. The data contain about 220,000 clones, about 85% of them singletons. Sequencing was performed on peripheral blood. The receptors here all came from a woman aged 55-69 years who had recovered from COVID-19.

The rearrangement joins TRBV2 to TRBJ2-4; D is possibly TRBD2 (5 bases). CDR1 and CDR2 (germline): SNHLY, FYNNEI. CDR3 size: 14 residues. V was cut by 7 bases and J by 1 base, with 11 bases left in between. Written as DNA, the CDR3 is TGTGCCAGCATCGGGGTCCGTGCCAAAAACATTCAGTACTTC. This gives the protein CASIGVRAKNIQYF.

V gene TRBV5-1 combines with J gene TRBJ2-1; 8 positions agree with TRBD2. V gave up 4 bases and J gave up 9 bases; unmatched junction bases: 12. CDR1 SGHRS and CDR2 YFSETQ come from the germline V gene. This CDR3 spans 15 amino acids. The CDR3: CASSPRDSGVGEQFF. The CDR3 nucleotides read TGCGCCAGCAGCCCGCGTGATAGCGGGGTTGGTGAGCAGTTCTTC.

The V gene is TRBV7-9, the J gene TRBJ2-2; 8 bases fit TRBD2. V lost 5 bases to trimming and J lost 1 base; unmatched junction nucleotides: 9. The CDR3 loop spans 17 amino acids. Germline V gene data show CDR1 as SEHNR and CDR2 as FQNEAQ (reference sequence). CDR3 sequence (DNA): TGTGCCAGCAGCCACACGCCGGGACTAGGGAACACCGGGGAGCTGTTTTTT. As protein: CASSHTPGLGNTGELFF. Looking up the rest from reference TRBV7-9 and TRBJ2-2 gives the full variable domain: DTGVSQNPRHKITKRGQNVTFRCDPISEHNRLYWYRQTLGQGPEFLTYFQNEAQLEKSRLLSDRFSAERPKGSFSTLEIQRTEQGDSAMYLCASSHTPGLGNTGELFFGEGSRLTVL.

The chain is built from TRBV6-5 and TRBJ2-3; 9 nucleotides align to TRBD1. The germline V gene encodes CDR1 MNHEY and CDR2 SVGAGI. J gave up 6 bases and V 2 bases, and 6 bases lay outside the gene matches. The CDR3 runs to 15 residues. In nucleotides, the CDR3 is TGTGCCAGCAGTTACGGGACAGGGCGAGGGGATACGCAGTATTTT. Translation gives CASSYGTGRGDTQYF.

CDR3 region: CSASTGAKNIQYF. CDR3 DNA: TGCAGTGCGAGTACAGGGGCCAAAAACATTCAGTACTTC. The chain is built from TRBV20-1 and TRBJ2-4; weak D call: TRBD1 (6 bases). The CDR3 runs to 13 residues. Germline V gene data show CDR1 as DFQATT and CDR2 as SNEGSKA (reference sequence). V dropped 6 bases and J dropped 1 base, with 10 bases sitting between them.